This TCR beta chain was sequenced for a study of shared clonotypes between healthy human individuals (dated by TCRdb to about 2020). At the level of the whole study: The cohort included three men and a couple of women between 18 and 49 years of age. For each donor, CD4 naive and CD4 memory were each given three plates, CD8 naive was given two plates, and CD8 memory was given one plate. Blood TCR repertoires of roughly 5 healthy adults were deeply sequenced to estimate repertoire size and the extent of clonotype sharing between individuals. Different laboratories and diverse techniques were used to prepare libraries and sequence TCR repertoires, to increase sequencing depth and limit assay-specific biases. Each donor's leukapheresis produced roughly between roughly 0.85 and 9.5 billion PBMCs. Overall results and qualifications from the work: Naive subsets generally had larger estimated clonotype richness than memory subsets did. Based on pairwise subsampling, the degree of clonotype sharing among donors was expected to be affected by sequencing depth. Rarefaction of sorted-subset datasets indicated incomplete sequencing despite the large sequencing depth. Clonotypes shared by all four sorted-subset donors showed higher generation probabilities than non-shared clonotypes. The genetic and exposure-history diversity represented was limited by the small number of donors. Only blood was sampled, and tissue TCR repertoires likely differ from those in blood. When several donors were compared, the shared fraction of clonotypes was approximately 5% for naive CD4, less than 4% for naive CD8, more than 2% for memory CD4, and around 0.37% for memory CD8.

Details on this clone: The antigen it binds to is not known. Base qualities are not recorded, but no much larger clone differs from it by a single base.

Donors were healthy HIV-negative adults with no recently reported acute infections or vaccinations. Every donor was a Caucasian adult residing in Nashville, Tennessee, USA. CD4+ T cells were enriched by magnetic negative selection; naive cells were then positively selected on CD45RA, and the negative fraction formed the memory subset. Blood was collected by leukapheresis, and PBMCs were isolated by Ficoll-Histopaque density gradient centrifugation and then cryopreserved in liquid nitrogen vapor phase. Analytical flow cytometry was used to check the purity and quantity of every magnetically sorted T cell population. Genomic DNA was isolated from every sorted fraction and measured by UV absorbance on a Nanodrop 2000c. Using the deep immunoSEQ assay, multiplex PCR amplified TCR CDR3 regions from genomic DNA. Extracted genomic DNA from each cell subset was distributed evenly across all wells of several immunoSEQ 96-well plates, and each plate was treated as a replicate. For sorted subsets, each replicate PCR was loaded with approximately 200 ng genomic DNA, equivalent to approximately 33,000 T cell genomes. The purified libraries were quantified using a Qubit 3.0 fluorometer, sized with a Bioanalyzer 2100, and then quantified again using the KAPA Library Quantification kit. Each immunoSEQ 96-well plate was sequenced on its own single-read 150-cycle Illumina NextSeq 550 flow cell. In the original analysis: Because the immunoSEQ output included only junctional sequences and no quality scores, the filtering could not be the same as the filtering used for full-length reads. To assign V/J genes and CDR3, sequences were annotated using PyIR, a Python wrapper for IgBLAST v1.9, with IMGT germline references. Reads were filtered out if the reads had weak V/J assignments (E-value above 1e-6), no CDR3, stop codons, out-of-frame junctions, or ambiguous translated residues. V3J clonotypes were defined by identical inferred V gene, J gene, and CDR3 amino acid sequence. Percentage overlap between repertoires was calculated by dividing the number of shared unique clonotypes by the size of the smaller repertoire. Three approaches were used to assess repertoire richness: RTK rarefaction, the Chao1 estimator, and Recon v2.1 estimates of unobserved clonotypes. OLGA was used to compute generation probabilities for all TCRbeta clonotypes that the gDNA method yielded from a handful of donors. TCRdb took over this immuneACCESS table, retaining in-frame rearrangements with V and J assigned. Such tables are incomplete; in checked studies, under half of the missing clones stem from an unresolved V gene, and the remainder is unexplained. Clone size and V and J calls were adopted from that table, with D and trimming inferred from the DNA. Counted in this sample were 2.5 million or so clones; around 94% of them appeared once. The top ten hold roughly 0.14% of the sample.

The clonotype comes from a young man in good health. The sample was naive CD4+ T cells sorted from blood. The cell subset or site label here, explained by the study, means: CD45RA+ positively selected.

CDR3 reads: CASSSHRAMNTEAFF. In nucleotide form, the sequence is TGTGCCAGCAGCTCCCACAGGGCCATGAACACTGAAGCTTTCTTT. This chain is built from TRBV7-9 and TRBJ1-1, and perhaps TRBD1 as D gene, on 6 matching bases. V drops 4 bases and J drops 0 bases, leaving 12 bases in between. The germline V gene (reference sequence) provides CDR1 SEHNR and CDR2 FQNEAQ. Measured from the cysteine to the phenylalanine, the CDR3 is 15 residues long. Here the CDR3 DNA is all that survives: 45 bases in frame from base 1.